A single sample is the source of the 7 T cell receptor beta chains below, sequenced in a study of T cells in women clearing cervical HPV infection (dated by TCRdb to about 2018). The receptor library was made with the immunoSEQ multiplex PCR assay. The table was pulled from immuneACCESS by TCRdb, which kept in-frame rearrangements only. Such tables lose some clones; where checked, under half of the loss comes from unresolved V genes, and the rest has no known cause. The sample's table covers about 46,000 clones. Less than 40% of the sample rests with the top ten. What was sequenced was blood buffy coat. These receptors were taken from a woman aged 18-69 years with a cervical HPV16 infection that either progressed to CIN3+ or cleared (not recorded which).

Comment on this clone: The read ends 3 residues early relative to the CDR3; the germline J gene fills the gap. The chain recombines TRBV7-8 with TRBJ1-1; weak D call: TRBD1 (6 bases). Trimming left V 10 bases short and J 7 bases short, with 25 bases between. The CDR3 runs to 15 residues. Germline V gene lookup returns CDR1 SGHVS and CDR2 FQNEAQ. The CDR3 sequence: CATCKQGTGVGEAFF. The DNA read from the CDR3 is TGTGCCACCTGCAAACAGGGTACAGGAGTGGGTGAA.

A word on this clone: The CDR3 extends 3 residues past the end of the read, so its final part is completed from the germline J gene. J is TRBJ1-5 and V is TRBV13; 11 nucleotides match TRBD1. V lost 4 bases to trimming and J lost 3 bases; unmatched junction nucleotides: 8. Germline V gives CDR1 PRHDT, CDR2 FYEKMQ (reference sequence). The CDR3 is 17 amino acids. CDR3 region: CASSSTDRGRVNQPQHF. CDR3 bases read: TGTGCCAGCAGCTCGACGGACAGGGGGCGCGTCAATCAGCCC.

A note on this clone: Sequencing ends 3 residues short of the CDR3 end; the germline J gene provides the rest. The chain has TRBV19 and TRBJ2-3; possible D gene TRBD1, 5 bases. Germline assignment: CDR1 LNHDA and CDR2 SQIVND (reference sequence). This CDR3 is built from 12 residues. CDR3 residues: CASSDSHQPQYF. The CDR3 DNA, read in part, is TGTGCCAGTAGTGACAGCCATCAGCCG.

In regard to this clone: The read gets to within 3 residues of the CDR3 end, and the germline J gene fills in the rest. The same CDR3 is also encoded by other DNA sequences in this sample. This chain joins TRBV7-8 and TRBJ2-7; weak D call: TRBD2 (6 bases). The CDR3 has 12 amino acids. Germline V gene data show CDR1 as SGHVS and CDR2 as FQNEAQ. V lost 5 bases and J 6 bases, leaving 11 bases between the germline ends. The CDR3 bases that were read are TGTGCCAGCAGCCTGTTAGCGGCCGAG. Amino acid sequence: CASSLLAAE. The CDR3, in full, reads CASSLLAAEQYF.

CDR3 bases read: TGCAGCGTTTTACTTTCCTACGAG. This codes for CSVLLSYE. The entire CDR3 reads CSVLLSYEQYF. The rearrangement joins TRBV29-1 to TRBJ2-7; D remains unclear. The sequence runs out 3 residues before the end of the CDR3; the remainder is reconstructed from the germline J gene. This CDR3 is built from 11 residues. Germline lookup yields CDR1 SQVTM and CDR2 ANQGSEA. Trimming removed 5 bases at V and 1 base at J, with 6 bases between.

A remark on this clone: The CDR3 is cut off 3 residues early in the read; its end comes from the germline J gene. V and J are TRBV19 and TRBJ2-7; weak D call: TRBD1 (5 bases). The CDR3 is made up of 15 amino acids. The germline V gene encodes CDR1 LNHDA and CDR2 SQIVND (reference sequence). V dropped 3 bases and J dropped 3 bases, with 15 bases sitting between them. CDR3 in amino acids: CASSIAFGAGYEQYF. CDR3 DNA, as far as it was read: TGTGCCAGTAGTATTGCCTTTGGGGCAGGCTACGAG.

As to this clone: Read data end 3 residues before the CDR3 end; the end is taken from the germline J gene. The J gene is TRBJ2-7, the V gene TRBV19; D is perhaps TRBD1 (5 bases). Germline CDR1 reads LNHDA; CDR2 reads SQIVND (reference sequence). Trimming pared 5 bases from V and 0 bases from J, leaving 11 bases between. The CDR3 is made up of 14 amino acids. The DNA read from the CDR3 is TGTGCCAGTAGTTTAACAGGAAGCTCCTACGAG. Its protein product is CASSLTGSSYE. The whole CDR3 sequence reads CASSLTGSSYEQYF.